This T cell receptor beta chain was sequenced during a study of identical twins. The length of the CDR3 is 12 residues. The V gene's germline CDR1 is MNHNY and CDR2 SVGAGI (reference sequence). V lost 2 bases, J lost 13 bases, and 4 bases stayed unmatched. Study findings and constraints: Twins' excess sharing was less marked for out-of-frame beta sequences.

There are a few counts of this clonotype. Its antigen remains unknown. Template switching added a universal primer site, and cDNA bore unique molecular identifiers. Each CDR3 protein gets one entry after TCRdb re-called the 5' RACE reads with MiXCR. The table lists about 720,000 distinct CDR3 sequences, 15% to 20% of them singletons. The sample was also linked to a second study, of T cells expressing NK-cell markers. From that report: Of the CD8+ T cell pool in several donors, roughly 1.0-8% was accounted for by dominant NKG2C+ clonotypes.

The V and J genes are TRBV6-6 and TRBJ1-1; 10 nucleotides line up with TRBD1. This TCR was sampled from a woman aged 18 to 35 in good health. Material for sequencing was PBMCs. CDR3 coding DNA: TGTGCCAGCAGTTACGGGACAGGGGAAAATTTCTTT. As protein: CASSYGTGENFF.